This T cell receptor beta chain was sequenced for a study of cytomegalovirus exposure and HLA in healthy donors. Vbeta (60) and Jbeta (13) primers were used in the PCR. Measured with immunoSEQ multiplex PCR; TCRdb has only the in-frame clones, and not every one. There are fewer than 200,000 clones in the sample; about four fifths occur only once, and approximately 12% lies in the top ten. The sequencing input was PBMCs. The receptor was derived from a man aged 45-65 years in good health and CMV-seropositive.

The CDR3 spells CASSLIQGPYEQYF. The CDR3 DNA follows: TGTGCCAGCAGTTTAATACAGGGACCCTACGAGCAGTACTTC. The V call is TRBV28, the J call TRBJ2-5, with D perhaps TRBD1 (6 bases). TRBJ2-7 explains the end of the DNA better; the J call may be wrong. The CDR3 is made up of 14 amino acids. Germline loops: CDR1 MDHEN, CDR2 SYDVKM.